The T cell receptor (beta chain) described here comes from a study of control samples from healthy donors and cancer patients. Germline CDR1 and CDR2: SQVTM and ANQGSEA. V lost 4 bases to trimming and J lost 5 bases, with 11 bases between them. This CDR3 has 12 amino acids. Clones were sequenced by immunoSEQ multiplex PCR, and TCRdb holds only the in-frame ones, with some missing. The data contain around 80,000 clones, 91% of them singletons. Sequenced material: blood. The source is a man aged 50 or older in good health. The chain couples TRBV29-1 to TRBJ1-1; maybe TRBD1 (6 bases). In DNA, the CDR3 is TGCAGCGTTGTGACAGGCGGTACTGAAGCTTTCTTT. This translates into CSVVTGGTEAFF.